This T cell receptor (beta chain) was identified during a study of cytomegalovirus exposure and HLA in healthy donors. V dropped 7 bases and J dropped 2; count of bases not matched to a gene: 12. Germline V CDR1 and CDR2: SQVTM, ANQGSEA. The CDR3 contains 18 residues. In the PCR, 60 Vbeta and 13 Jbeta primers were used. The data were produced by immunoSEQ multiplex PCR, yet TCRdb's version contains in-frame clones alone and is incomplete. The sample consists of some 120,000 clones, roughly 62% of them appearing once. The sample consisted of PBMCs. The sequence was collected from a man aged 30-40 years in good health and CMV-seropositive. The chain joins TRBV29-1 to TRBJ2-2; 14 bases align to TRBD2. The CDR3 DNA is TGCAGCGCAAGGACTAGCGGGAGGACCCATGTAAACACCGGGGAGCTGTTTTTT. Its protein is CSARTSGRTHVNTGELFF.